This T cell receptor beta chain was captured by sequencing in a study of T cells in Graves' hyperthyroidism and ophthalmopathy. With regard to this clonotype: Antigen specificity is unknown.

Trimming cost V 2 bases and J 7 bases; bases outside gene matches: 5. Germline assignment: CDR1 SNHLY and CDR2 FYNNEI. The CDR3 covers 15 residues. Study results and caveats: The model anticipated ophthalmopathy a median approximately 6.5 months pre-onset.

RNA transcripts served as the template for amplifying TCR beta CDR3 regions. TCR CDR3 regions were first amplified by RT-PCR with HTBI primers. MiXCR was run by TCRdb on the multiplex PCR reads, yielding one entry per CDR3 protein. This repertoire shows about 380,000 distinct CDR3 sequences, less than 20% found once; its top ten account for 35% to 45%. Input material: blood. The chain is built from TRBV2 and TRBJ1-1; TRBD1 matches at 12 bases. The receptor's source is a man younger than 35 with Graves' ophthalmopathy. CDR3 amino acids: CASSESGDRGLEAFF. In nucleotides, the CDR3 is TGTGCCAGCAGTGAATCTGGGGACAGGGGGCTTGAAGCTTTCTTT.